Following are 28 T cell receptor beta chains from one sample sequenced in a study of blood T cell repertoires in COVID-19. Measured with immunoSEQ multiplex PCR; TCRdb has only the in-frame clones, and not every one. Altogether about 62,000 clones are present, approximately 90% being singletons, with the ten largest covering 1.3%. The sequencing input was peripheral blood. The receptors come from a woman over 75 with acute or convalescent COVID-19.

The chain links TRBV7-2 to TRBJ1-4; D might be TRBD1 (6 bases). The length of the CDR3 is 15 residues. Per the germline V gene, CDR1 is SGHTA and CDR2 is FQGNSA. With 5 bases removed from V and 4 bases from J, the gap between germline ends came to 14 bases. The CDR3 DNA reads TGTGCCAGCAGCGATTGGACAGACCTTAATGAAAAACTGTTTTTT. Amino acid sequence: CASSDWTDLNEKLFF.

V is TRBV12-5 and J is TRBJ2-5; tentative D call: TRBD1 (6 bases). CDR1 and CDR2 (germline): LGHNT, FRNRAP. The CDR3 has 14 residues. Trimming shortened V by 7 bases and J by 1 base, and 13 bases separated the two germline ends. This CDR3 reads CASARGQFQETQYF. The DNA of the CDR3 is TGTGCTAGTGCCAGAGGACAGTTCCAAGAGACCCAGTACTTC.

The chain links TRBV5-1 to TRBJ1-1, with TRBD1 as a possible D gene (6 bases). The CDR3 extends over 14 amino acids. The V end lost 2 bases, the J end lost 0 bases, and 8 bases lay between the germline ends. Germline V gene data show CDR1 as SGHRS and CDR2 as YFSETQ. The CDR3 DNA reads TGCGCCAGCAGCTTTGGGGGCTTGAACACTGAAGCTTTCTTT. Its protein product is CASSFGGLNTEAFF.

This chain uses TRBV7-9 with TRBJ1-4; TRBD1 is a possible D gene (6 bases). The germline gives CDR1 SEHNR, CDR2 FQNEAQ (reference sequence). This CDR3 contains 13 residues. With 6 bases removed from V and 8 bases from J, the gap between germline ends came to 13 bases. CDR3 in amino acids: CASSFRGLEKLFF. The CDR3 nucleotides are TGTGCCAGCAGTTTCAGGGGATTAGAAAAACTGTTTTTT.

CDR3 sequence (DNA): TGTGCCAGCTCACCACCCTCAGGCTCCTATAATTCACCCCTCCACTTT. Its translation: CASSPPSGSYNSPLHF. The chain joins TRBV18 to TRBJ1-6; the D is unclear. CDR3 length: 16 residues. Germline values: CDR1 KGHSH, CDR2 LQKENI. Trimming removed 0 bases from V and 0 bases from J, with 6 bases in between.

To note about this clone: One end of the junction is discordant with germline, which a read error may explain. The J gene is TRBJ2-7, the V gene TRBV6-5; 7 bases align to TRBD2. The germline V gene encodes CDR1 MNHEY and CDR2 SVGAGI. This CDR3 has 14 residues. For the CDR3, the DNA is TGTGCCGGCAGTTTAGCGGGCGGCATTCGGGAGCAGTACTTC. It specifies CAGSLAGGIREQYF.

J is TRBJ2-3 and V is TRBV21-1; the table's D gene call, TRBD2, was not cross checked with the DNA. TRBV21-1 is tagged as a pseudogene. This CDR3 comprises 14 residues. The CDR3 spells CASSSLGGTDTQYF. The CDR3 DNA reads as TGTGCCAGCAGCAGCCTCGGGGGGACAGATACGCAGTATTTT.

V is TRBV11-2 and J is TRBJ1-1, with 9 positions matching TRBD1. The CDR3 is made up of 13 amino acids. Looked up from germline, CDR1 is SGHAT and CDR2 is FQNNGV. The trim removed 4 bases at V and 9 bases at J, leaving 6 bases unmatched. The CDR3 coding sequence is TGTGCCAGCAGCTCAGAACAGGGGGCGCAAGCTTTCTTT. Translating gives CASSSEQGAQAFF.

This rearrangement joins TRBV2 to TRBJ1-2; TRBD1 matches 8 bases. The CDR3 runs to 14 residues. Germline V gene sequence: CDR1 SNHLY, CDR2 FYNNEI. V shed 6 bases and J 0 bases; nucleotides not matched to a gene: 3. In DNA form, the CDR3 reads TGTGCCAGCAGCGGACAGGGAGCTAACTATGGCTACACCTTC. It translates to CASSGQGANYGYTF.

V gene TRBV19 combines with J gene TRBJ1-5; 7 positions agree with TRBD1. The J segment lost 2 bases and the V segment lost 6 bases, leaving 7 bases of the junction unmatched. Looked up from germline, CDR1 is LNHDA and CDR2 is SQIVND (reference sequence). This CDR3 is 15 amino acids long. The CDR3 sequence: CASRGRQGGNQPQHF. CDR3 nucleotide sequence: TGTGCCAGTAGAGGCCGACAGGGTGGCAATCAGCCCCAGCATTTT.

This sequence joins TRBV7-8 and TRBJ1-6, with D hard to call. This CDR3 contains 15 residues. CDR1 and CDR2 (germline): SGHVS, FQNEAQ. Trimming stripped 1 base from V and 0 bases from J, with 4 bases between. Written as DNA, the CDR3 is TGTGCCAGCAGCTTAGTGAGCTCCTATAATTCACCCCTCCACTTT. Protein: CASSLVSSYNSPLHF.

The J gene is TRBJ2-7, the V gene TRBV5-6; perhaps TRBD2 as D (6 bases). Germline lookup yields CDR1 SGHDT and CDR2 YYEEEE. The CDR3 totals 16 residues. V was pared by 0 bases and J by 0 bases, with 13 bases between. This CDR3 reads CASSLAFQGLSYEQYF. CDR3 coding DNA: TGTGCCAGCAGCTTGGCTTTCCAGGGACTCTCCTACGAGCAGTACTTC. The complete variable domain, with remaining parts taken from reference TRBV5-6 and TRBJ2-7, reads DAGVTQSPTHLIKTRGQQVTLRCSPKSGHDTVSWYQQALGQGPQFIFQYYEEEERQRGNFPDRFSGHQFPNYSSELNVNALLLGDSALYLCASSLAFQGLSYEQYFGPGTRLTVT.

The genes are TRBV29-1 and TRBJ2-7; D gene ambiguous. This CDR3 comprises 12 residues. V was cut by 4 bases and J by 2 bases, with 9 bases left in between. Germline values: CDR1 SQVTM, CDR2 ANQGSEA. The CDR3 is CSVGHVTYEQYF. In nucleotides, the CDR3 is TGCAGCGTTGGACACGTAACCTACGAGCAGTACTTC.

This sequence joins TRBV7-9 and TRBJ1-1; 8 positions match TRBD1. V shed 4 bases, J shed 5 bases, and the junction held 6 bases outside the gene matches. The CDR3 sequence is 14 residues long. The germline gives CDR1 SEHNR, CDR2 FQNEAQ (reference sequence). The CDR3 loop reads CASSSWTGRTEAFF. The CDR3 DNA reads TGTGCCAGCAGCTCCTGGACAGGGCGAACTGAAGCTTTCTTT.

The chain employs TRBV12-3 or TRBV12-4 and TRBJ2-5; possible D gene TRBD2, 5 bases. Between the trimmed V and J ends, which lost 3 bases and 5 bases, there was a span of 7 bases. The CDR3 length is 12 residues. The CDR3 sequence is CASSFSGETQYF. Here the CDR3 DNA reads TGTGCCAGCAGTTTCTCGGGGGAGACCCAGTACTTC.

The chain links TRBV18 to TRBJ2-7, with 7 bases aligning to TRBD2. Trimming took 4 bases from V and 5 from J; bases not matched to a gene: 5. The CDR3 has 13 amino acids. Germline V CDR1 and CDR2: KGHSH, LQKENI. The CDR3 reads CASSLSGGNEQYF. In DNA form, the CDR3 reads TGTGCCAGCTCACTATCCGGGGGGAACGAGCAGTACTTC.

The chain uses TRBV30 and TRBJ2-3, with 8 nucleotides matching TRBD2. Per the germline V gene, CDR1 is GTSNPN and CDR2 is SVGIG (reference sequence). The V segment lost 3 bases and the J segment 0 bases; nucleotides outside the gene matches: 8. This CDR3 has 16 residues. This chain's CDR3 is CAWSRGLAASTDTQYF. The CDR3 coding sequence is TGTGCCTGGAGCAGAGGACTAGCTGCTAGCACAGATACGCAGTATTTT.

This chain uses TRBV30 with TRBJ1-1, with 7 bases fitting TRBD1. The CDR3 has 12 amino acids. The V gene's germline CDR1 is GTSNPN and CDR2 SVGIG (reference sequence). Trimming removed 3 bases from V and 11 bases from J; junction bases left unmatched: 9. The CDR3 here is CAWSVETGRAFF. The CDR3 coding sequence is TGTGCCTGGAGCGTGGAGACAGGGCGGGCTTTCTTT. Drawing the rest from reference TRBV30 and TRBJ1-1, the complete variable domain is SQTIHQWPATLVQPVGSPLSLECTVEGTSNPNLYWYRQAAGRGLQLLFYSVGIGQISSEVPQNLSASRPQDRQFILSSKKLLLSDSGFYLCAWSVETGRAFFGQGTRLTVV.

The sample holds a few counts of this clone. The rearrangement uses TRBV6-2 or TRBV6-3 and TRBJ2-3; D is uncertain. This CDR3 is built from 15 residues. V lost 0 bases, J lost 3 bases, and 10 bases lay in between. Germline values: CDR1 MNHEY, CDR2 SVGEGT. CDR3 in amino acids: CASSYSTGPTDTQYF. The CDR3 coding sequence is TGTGCCAGCAGTTACTCGACTGGTCCGACAGATACGCAGTATTTT.

The chain has TRBV7-3 and TRBJ2-4, with a weak D call TRBD2 (6 bases). V was pared by 5 bases and J by 8 bases, with 16 bases between. The germline V gene encodes CDR1 SGHTA and CDR2 FQGTGA. The CDR3 runs 14 residues. The CDR3 loop reads CASSPGGGGHIQYF. The CDR3 coding sequence is TGTGCCAGCAGCCCCGGTGGGGGAGGACACATTCAGTACTTC.

The J gene is TRBJ1-6, the V gene TRBV25-1, with a possible D match to TRBD1 (5 bases). The CDR3 has 12 amino acids. Germline CDR1 and CDR2: MGHDK and SYGVNS. Trimming removed 7 bases at V and 11 bases at J, with 12 bases between. CDR3 in DNA: TGTGCCAGCAAGAAGGAAGGGGCACCCCTCCACTTT. Protein: CASKKEGAPLHF. The variable domain in full, completed from reference TRBV25-1 and TRBJ1-6, reads EADIYQTPRYLVIGTGKKITLECSQTMGHDKMYWYQQDPGMELHLIHYSYGVNSTEKGDLSSESTVSRIRTEHFPLTLESARPSHTSQYLCASKKEGAPLHFGNGTRLTVT.

V usage is TRBV19 and J usage is TRBJ1-6, with 8 bases matching TRBD1. This CDR3 contains 15 residues. Germline CDR1 reads LNHDA; CDR2 reads SQIVND (reference sequence). The V segment lost 8 bases and the J segment 7 bases; nucleotides outside the gene matches: 10. CDR3 protein: CASRRGTGDNSPLHF. Here the CDR3 DNA reads TGTGCCAGTCGGCGGGGGACAGGCGACAATTCACCCCTCCACTTT.

The V call is TRBV19, the J call TRBJ1-4, with 7 bases fitting TRBD1. Germline values: CDR1 LNHDA, CDR2 SQIVND (reference sequence). CDR3 length: 14 amino acids. V lost 5 bases and J lost 4; bases outside the gene matches: 4. For the CDR3, the DNA is TGTGCCAGTAGTTTTCAGGGGGATAATGAAAAACTGTTTTTT. It yields the protein CASSFQGDNEKLFF.

This chain joins TRBV30 and TRBJ1-6; weak D call: TRBD1 (5 bases). Germline values: CDR1 GTSNPN, CDR2 SVGIG (reference sequence). The germline V and J ends were trimmed by 0 bases and 4 bases, with 22 bases remaining between them. This CDR3 has 19 amino acids. CDR3 in DNA: TGTGCCTGGAGTGTATCGGGGGGGTTTAGGGGCTTTTATAATTCACCCCTCCACTTT. Protein product: CAWSVSGGFRGFYNSPLHF.

The V gene is TRBV3-1 (or the pseudogene TRBV3-2), the J gene TRBJ2-7; 9 bases map to TRBD1. This CDR3 is built from 15 residues. V lost 3 bases to trimming and J lost 5 bases; unmatched junction nucleotides: 8. Germline V gene lookup returns CDR1 LGHDT and CDR2 YNNKEL (reference sequence). CDR3 amino acids: CASSHVRDREDEQYF. DNA for the CDR3: TGTGCCAGCAGCCATGTCCGGGACAGGGAAGACGAGCAGTACTTC.

The chain combines TRBV24-1 with TRBJ2-3, with 9 bases matching TRBD1. The CDR3 is 17 amino acids. After removal of 4 bases from V and 3 bases from J, the junction contained 10 bases not matched to a gene. In germline, CDR1 is KGHDR, CDR2 SFDVKD. CDR3 amino acids: CATSDPSTGGGTDTQYF. DNA of the CDR3: TGTGCCACCAGTGACCCCTCTACAGGGGGCGGGACAGATACGCAGTATTTT.

CDR3 in DNA: TGTGCCATCAGTGAGTCGGAGTTCTCGAACACCGGGGAGCTGTTTTTT. It yields the protein CAISESEFSNTGELFF. The chain has TRBV10-3 and TRBJ2-2; D remains ambiguous. Deletions cut 0 bases from V and 0 bases from J, with 8 bases between. Germline V CDR1 and CDR2: ENHRY, SYGVKD. The CDR3 is 16 residues long.

The rearrangement uses TRBV11-3 and TRBJ2-3, with a tentative D call TRBD1 (6 bases). Trimming left V 1 base short and J 6 bases short, with 11 bases between. Germline V gives CDR1 SGHNT, CDR2 YENEEA. CDR3 size: 14 residues. The CDR3 DNA sequence: TGTGCCAGCAGCTTAGGGGGGCTAAGGGATACGCAGTATTTT. It translates to CASSLGGLRDTQYF. The entire variable domain, with the rest obtained from reference TRBV11-3 and TRBJ2-3, is as follows: EAGVVQSPRYKIIEKKQPVAFWCNPISGHNTLYWYLQNLGQGPELLIRYENEEAVDDSQLPKDRFSAERLKGVDSTLKIQPAELGDSAVYLCASSLGGLRDTQYFGPGTRLTVL.